A single sample gave rise to the 14 T cell receptor beta chains below, sequenced in a study of T-cell reconstitution after alpha-beta-depleted transplantation in children. Unique molecular identifiers were built into the TCRbeta library. MiXCR was run by TCRdb on the PCR reads, yielding one entry per CDR3 protein. The table records 250,000 to 400,000 distinct CDR3 sequences, around 25% of them present only once. The starting material was PBMCs, mostly from graft donor cells, obtained 180 days after TCRalphabeta/CD19-depleted stem cell transplant. These receptors originate from a male patient younger than 18 who had a stem cell transplant for acute lymphoblastic leukemia, so the T cells may come from the graft donor.

This clonotype was picked up a small number of times. V gene TRBV9 combines with J gene TRBJ2-1; TRBD2 matches at 7 bases. V gave up 3 bases and J gave up 5 bases; unmatched junction bases: 8. The length of the CDR3 is 15 residues. Germline CDR1 and CDR2: SGDLS and YYNGEE. The CDR3 DNA reads as TGTGCCAGCAGCGCCGGAGTAGCGGGTCACAATGAGCAGTTCTTC. Translating gives CASSAGVAGHNEQFF.

The chain recombines TRBV20-1 with TRBJ2-7, with D perhaps matching TRBD1 (5 bases). V lost 2 bases and J 0 bases, leaving 11 bases between the germline ends. This CDR3 is built from 14 residues. Germline V gives CDR1 DFQATT, CDR2 SNEGSKA (reference sequence). The CDR3 DNA sequence: TGCAGTGCTAGATTGGACACGAGCTCCTACGAGCAGTACTTC. Translated: CSARLDTSSYEQYF.

The rearrangement links TRBV9 to TRBJ2-3; a weak D match, TRBD2 (6 bases). The CDR3 loop spans 15 amino acids. Trimming shortened V by 0 bases and J by 3 bases, and 11 bases separated the two germline ends. CDR1 is SGDLS, CDR2 YYNGEE, per germline. The CDR3 region is CASSVDAGLTDTQYF. CDR3 nucleotide sequence: TGTGCCAGCAGCGTAGATGCGGGATTAACAGATACGCAGTATTTT.

This clonotype was counted ten times or more. CDR3 nucleotide sequence: TGTGCCAGCAGCTTAGGAGTCGAGCAGTACTTC. Protein sequence: CASSLGVEQYF. The chain carries TRBV27 and TRBJ2-7; no reliable D call. Germline CDR1 and CDR2: MNHEY and SMNVEV (reference sequence). V lost 6 bases, J lost 6 bases, and 9 bases lay in between. The CDR3 runs 11 residues.

The chain combines TRBV11-2 with TRBJ1-1; D might be TRBD1 (5 bases). The CDR3 covers 13 residues. The germline V gene has CDR1 SGHAT and CDR2 FQNNGV. Trimming cost V 3 bases and J 8 bases, with 13 bases left between them. The CDR3 loop reads CASSFDQGSEAFF. The DNA for the CDR3 is TGTGCCAGCAGCTTTGATCAGGGTTCGGAAGCTTTCTTT.

The chain combines TRBV27 with TRBJ2-7, with 8 bases fitting TRBD1. Per the germline V gene, CDR1 is MNHEY and CDR2 is SMNVEV (reference sequence). There are 14 residues in the CDR3. The V segment lost 5 bases and the J segment 4 bases; nucleotides outside the gene matches: 7. The CDR3 DNA follows: TGTGCCAGCAGTCTACAGGGGGTCAGGTACGAGCAGTACTTC. It codes for CASSLQGVRYEQYF.

J is TRBJ2-2 and V is TRBV5-1; no clear D gene. With 0 bases removed from V and 0 bases from J, the gap between germline ends came to 12 bases. The germline V gene encodes CDR1 SGHRS and CDR2 YFSETQ. This CDR3 comprises 17 residues. CDR3 coding DNA: TGCGCCAGCAGCTTGGTGCAGCGTCGATCGAACACCGGGGAGCTGTTTTTT. It specifies CASSLVQRRSNTGELFF.

In its sample, this clonotype was seen a few times. The rearrangement joins TRBV7-2 to TRBJ1-5, with no clear D. Germline CDR1 is SGHTA and CDR2 is FQGNSA. V dropped 5 bases and J dropped 9 bases, with 17 bases sitting between them. This CDR3 contains 14 residues. The CDR3 DNA reads as TGTGCCAGCAGCCTAAATCTGGGTAAACCGCCCCAGCATTTT. Translation gives CASSLNLGKPPQHF.

Ten or more counts support this clonotype. V gene TRBV7-8 combines with J gene TRBJ1-6, with a weak D call TRBD1 (5 bases). The CDR3 runs 17 residues. V shed 2 bases and J shed 5 bases, with 16 bases lying between them. Germline V gene data show CDR1 as SGHVS and CDR2 as FQNEAQ. CDR3 residues: CASSLRQLGRNNSPLHF. For the CDR3, the DNA is TGTGCCAGCAGCTTACGGCAGCTGGGACGGAATAATTCACCCCTCCACTTT.

This sequence joins TRBV7-8 and TRBJ2-1; D gene uncertain. The CDR3 sequence is 16 residues long. V was clipped by 0 bases and J by 4 bases, with 13 bases between them. Germline V gene lookup returns CDR1 SGHVS and CDR2 FQNEAQ. CDR3 amino acids: CASSLADFLGYNEQFF. For the CDR3, the DNA is TGTGCCAGCAGCTTAGCTGATTTCTTGGGTTACAATGAGCAGTTCTTC.

This clonotype has only a few counts. This chain joins TRBV27 and TRBJ2-5; 9 bases align to TRBD1. Germline V gene data show CDR1 as MNHEY and CDR2 as SMNVEV (reference sequence). The CDR3 loop spans 14 amino acids. V lost 6 bases to trimming and J lost 4 bases; unmatched junction nucleotides: 6. The CDR3 nucleotides are TGTGCCAGCAGCAACGACAGGGGGGGAGAGACCCAGTACTTC. Translation: CASSNDRGGETQYF.

The chain employs TRBV5-1 and TRBJ2-1; TRBD1 agrees at 10 bases. Trimming at V came to 4 bases and at J to 8 bases, leaving 3 bases not matched to a gene. The CDR3 is 13 amino acids. Germline CDR1 SGHRS, CDR2 YFSETQ. CDR3 DNA: TGCGCCAGCAGCGCAGGACAGGGGGATGAGCAGTTCTTC. This translates into CASSAGQGDEQFF.

In this sample, this clonotype turned up a few times. The rearrangement joins TRBV7-6 to TRBJ2-3; a weak D match, TRBD2 (5 bases). The CDR3 is 14 amino acids. Trimming took 5 bases from V and 2 from J, leaving 11 bases between them. CDR1 SGHVS and CDR2 FNYEAQ come from the germline V gene. CDR3 region: CASSPLRVTDTQYF. Written as DNA, the CDR3 is TGTGCCAGCAGCCCCCTGCGGGTCACAGATACGCAGTATTTT.

V and J are TRBV7-2 and TRBJ2-1; perhaps TRBD2 as D (5 bases). The CDR3 has 13 amino acids. The V and J ends lost 6 bases and 9 bases respectively, with 15 bases between them. The germline CDR1 and CDR2 sequences are SGHTA and FQGNSA. CDR3 sequence: CASSRTRELEQFF. The CDR3, as DNA: TGTGCCAGCAGTAGAACTCGGGAACTTGAGCAGTTCTTC.